This TCR beta chain was captured in a study of cytomegalovirus exposure and HLA in healthy donors. Background on the study: An early release of data contained approximately 85 million unique TCRs, which came from HLA-typed donors. Findings and limits, study-wide: A later analysis reportedly found that, within productive TCRs, an Asian-associated ancestry cluster had fewer N-insertions than the mean observed across the approximately 700 donors. It was only CMV serostatus that was available as immune exposure information. The likely explanation for a cluster of highly shared sequence variants was sequencing artifact.

The CDR3 runs 16 residues. CDR1 is SGHVS and CDR2 is FNYEAQ in the germline V gene. The trim removed 1 base at V and 6 bases at J, leaving 7 bases unmatched. With respect to this clone: No antigen is known for it.

Primers included in the PCR were 60 Vbeta and 13 Jbeta primers. Generated by immunoSEQ multiplex PCR, the TCRdb table keeps only in-frame clones and is missing some. This table lists about 51,000 clones. The source of this sequence is a man aged 35 to 55 in good health and CMV-seropositive. This chain links TRBV7-6 with TRBJ2-3; 10 bases agree with TRBD2. Sequencing used PBMCs. CDR3 DNA sequence: TGTGCCAGCAGCTTAGGGGCCGGGACTAGCGCGGATACGCAGTATTTT. Encoded protein: CASSLGAGTSADTQYF.